This T cell receptor (beta chain) is from a study of control samples from healthy donors and cancer patients. Some clones are missing from TCRdb's copy, which holds only in-frame ones; the method was immunoSEQ multiplex PCR. The repertoire holds about 120,000 clones, with around 90% as singletons. This clone was seen only once. The CDR3 length is 18 residues. J was trimmed by 0 bases and V by 5 bases; bases with no gene match: 14. Per germline, CDR1 SGHVS and CDR2 FQNEAQ. The rearrangement uses TRBV7-8 and TRBJ1-1; TRBD1 matches at 8 bases. The TCR was taken from a man aged 40-50 years in good health. Material for sequencing was blood. CDR3 sequence (DNA): TGTGCCAGCAGCCCCCGGCGACAGGGGTCTCGAATGAACACTGAAGCTTTCTTT. Encoded protein: CASSPRRQGSRMNTEAFF.